The clone carrying this T cell receptor beta chain has a handful of counts. What it binds is not known. The data were taken from a study of cytomegalovirus exposure and HLA in healthy donors. Study at large: Earlier, 150 million to 200 million T cells were analyzed, and around 100 million unique TCR beta sequences were found among them. Early on, a data release was issued that held some 85 million unique TCRs from HLA-typed donors.

PCR involved 60 Vbeta and 13 Jbeta primers. Assay: immunoSEQ multiplex PCR; the TCRdb copy retains only in-frame clones and omits some. Of 150,000 to 200,000 clones in the sample, 9.5% to 15% were seen once. Unmatched junction bases numbered 5, after V lost 5 bases and J lost 3 bases. The CDR3 is 15 residues long. The V gene's germline CDR1 is SGHTA and CDR2 FQGNSA. Study conclusions and caveats: In a later analysis, HLA-associated beta chains showed higher expansion and lower generation probabilities than comparable chains.

The sample consisted of PBMCs. The J gene is TRBJ1-3, the V gene TRBV7-2; 9 nucleotides align to TRBD1. The TCR sequence derives from a man aged 50 or older in good health and CMV-seropositive. The CDR3 protein is CASSRGQGDGNTIYF. For the CDR3, the DNA is TGTGCCAGCAGCCGGGGACAGGGTGATGGAAACACCATATATTTT.